The source of this T cell receptor (beta chain) is a study of breast tumors, draining lymph nodes, adjacent tissues. Study results and caveats: Data fit most tumor T cells coming from lymph node, expanding in tumor. Tumor repertoires ranked between lymph nodes and nontumor tissue in diversity, with V and J gene preferences.

Breast cancer patients provided tissue from their axillary draining lymph nodes. Each CDR3 protein is one row after TCRdb ran MiXCR on the multiplex PCR reads. This sample carries about 140,000 distinct CDR3 sequences, 32% of them seen once, and the ten largest clones take about 2.5%. Many counts were recorded for this clonotype. Its antigen is currently unknown. This CDR3 has 15 amino acids. V was pared by 6 bases and J by 3 bases, with 11 bases of the junction left unmatched. CDR1 and CDR2 (germline): MNHEY, SMNVEV (reference sequence). The chain carries TRBV27 and TRBJ2-7; the match to TRBD2 covers 7 bases. The source is a female donor with breast cancer. Some clones in this sample may be carry-over from other donors' samples. Sequencing input: axillary lymph node tissue. In DNA form, the CDR3 reads TGTGCCAGCAGGCCTTGGACGGGGGGATACTACGAGCAGTACGTC. Translation gives CASRPWTGGYYEQYV.